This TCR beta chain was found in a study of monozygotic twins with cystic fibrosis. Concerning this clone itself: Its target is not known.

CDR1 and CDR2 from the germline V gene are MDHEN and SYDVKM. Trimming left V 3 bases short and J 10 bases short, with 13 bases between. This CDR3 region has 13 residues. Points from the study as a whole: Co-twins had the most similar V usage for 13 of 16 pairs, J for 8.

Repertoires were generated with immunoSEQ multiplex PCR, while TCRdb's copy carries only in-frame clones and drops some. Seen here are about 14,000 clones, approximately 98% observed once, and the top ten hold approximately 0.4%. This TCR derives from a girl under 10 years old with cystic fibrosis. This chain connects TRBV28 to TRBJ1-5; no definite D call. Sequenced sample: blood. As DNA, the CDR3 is TGTGCCAGCAGTTTCAGGATCGAGTTTCCCCAGCATTTT. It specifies CASSFRIEFPQHF.